These 16 T cell receptor beta chains share one sample of origin, sequenced in a study of regulatory T cells in long-lasting Graves disease (dated by TCRdb to the early 2020s). The sample's time point, from its label and the paper: newly diagnosed GD, antithyroid drugs for less than 3 months. For both TCR sequencing and RNA sequencing, RNA was extracted from PBMCs using TRIzol. Receptor amplification or capture employed multiplex PCR. The sequencer listed for this sample is Illumina HiSeq 4000. To build TCR beta libraries, CDR3 regions were amplified by Arm-PCR using iRepertoire HTBI primers. TCRdb took the public reads, trimmed them with fastp at Q25, ran MiXCR for clone calling and kept in-frame beta chains. Each record represents a unique CDR3 protein, reported with the most common genes and DNA among its rows. The sample table shows a few hundred thousand distinct CDR3 sequences, and 15% to 20% are seen once. Jointly, the top ten make up 14% of the sample.

The same sample was also studied in work on T cells in Graves' hyperthyroidism and ophthalmopathy.

The input for sequencing was peripheral blood mononuclear cells (PBMCs), taken at new diagnosis, from a patient treated with antithyroid drugs. These receptors were collected from a young woman with Graves disease. Donor details come from another sample of the same person, matched by shared clones.

In the case of this clonotype: This sequence may be a read error, since a much larger clone differs from it by one base. The CDR3 region is CASSGISGAGGGRQGYIF. Written as DNA, the CDR3 is TGTGCCAGCAGCGGAATCAGTGGGGCGGGAGGAGGACGGCAAGGCTACATCTTC. The chain is built from TRBV9 and TRBJ1-2; D might be TRBD1 (5 bases). The CDR3 consists of 18 residues. Germline V gene data show CDR1 as SGDLS and CDR2 as YYNGEE.

The sample holds many counts of this clonotype. J is TRBJ2-1 and V is TRBV3-1, with D maybe TRBD1 (6 bases). Trimming left V 3 bases short and J 0 bases short, with 9 bases between. Germline V gene data show CDR1 as LGHDT and CDR2 as YNNKEL (reference sequence). This CDR3 is 15 amino acids long. The CDR3 bases are TGTGCCAGCAGCCATACAGGGAGCTCCTACAATGAGCAGTTCTTC. It encodes CASSHTGSSYNEQFF.

In its sample, this clonotype was seen many times. J is TRBJ1-2 and V is TRBV20-1; D is ambiguous. V was pared by 3 bases and J by 1 base, with 6 bases between. From germline, CDR1 is DFQATT and CDR2 SNEGSKA (reference sequence). This CDR3 comprises 12 residues. CDR3 DNA: TGCAGTGCTAGCGACGATAACTATGGCTACACCTTC. It encodes CSASDDNYGYTF.

This chain uses TRBV6-1 with TRBJ1-4; D possibly corresponds to TRBD1 (6 bases). V shed 6 bases and J shed 6 bases, with 17 bases lying between them. There are 15 residues in the CDR3. Germline CDR1 is MNHNS and CDR2 is SASEGT. In DNA form, the CDR3 reads TGTGCCAGCAGGAGGGGGGGGACGGAGCATGAAAAACTGTTTTTT. Translated, it gives CASRRGGTEHEKLFF.

This clonotype was seen many times. This chain connects TRBV7-2 to TRBJ2-3; D not resolved. Trimming stripped 1 base from V and 2 bases from J, with 4 bases between. This CDR3 comprises 13 residues. From germline, CDR1 is SGHTA and CDR2 FQGNSA. The CDR3 bases are TGTGCCAGCAGCTTAGGGGTCACAGATACGCAGTATTTT. Translated, it gives CASSLGVTDTQYF. Based on the CDR3 plus reference TRBV7-2 and TRBJ2-3, the full variable domain is GAGVSQSPSNKVTEKGKDVELRCDPISGHTALYWYRQSLGQGLEFLIYFQGNSAPDKSGLPSDRFSAERTGGSVSTLTIQRTQQEDSAVYLCASSLGVTDTQYFGPGTRLTVL.

This clonotype was counted many times. The chain links TRBV12-3 or TRBV12-4 to TRBJ2-5, with 14 bases fitting TRBD2. The CDR3 is 18 amino acids. After removal of 1 base from V and 5 bases from J, the junction contained 9 bases not matched to a gene. This CDR3 is CASSLVGLAGATGETQYF. In DNA form, the CDR3 reads TGTGCCAGCAGTTTAGTGGGACTAGCGGGGGCTACTGGGGAGACCCAGTACTTC.

To note about this clonotype: It is likely a read error: a sequence one base away is far more abundant. J is TRBJ2-3 and V is TRBV2; D not resolved. The tail of the sequence fits TRBJ1-1 better, so the J call may be wrong. The CDR3 spans 11 residues. Germline CDR1 and CDR2: SNHLY and FYNNEI. CDR3 region: CASRGSVEAFF. CDR3 DNA: TGTGCCAGCCGGGGAAGCGTTGAAGCTTTCTTT.

This clonotype was seen at least ten times. This chain joins TRBV2 and TRBJ2-6, with D possibly being TRBD1 (6 bases). Germline lookup yields CDR1 SNHLY and CDR2 FYNNEI. The CDR3 has 17 amino acids. V was cut by 2 bases and J by 3 bases, with 14 bases left in between. DNA for the CDR3: TGTGCCAGCAGTGAAACAGGGTTTATGTTTGGGGCCAACGTCCTGACTTTC. This encodes CASSETGFMFGANVLTF.

This clonotype was seen ten or more times. CDR3: CASSEGSGVGKGTQYF. CDR3 nucleotide sequence: TGTGCCAGCAGTGAAGGGTCGGGGGTAGGCAAGGGGACCCAGTACTTC. The V gene is TRBV6-1, the J gene TRBJ2-5; possible D gene TRBD2, 6 bases. Germline V gene sequence: CDR1 MNHNS, CDR2 SASEGT. The CDR3 length is 16 residues. V was clipped by 1 base and J by 7 bases, with 19 bases between them.

This chain uses TRBV20-1 with TRBJ2-3; 7 bases agree with TRBD2. The CDR3 runs 15 residues. Germline loops: CDR1 DFQATT, CDR2 SNEGSKA (reference sequence). After removal of 5 bases from V and 4 bases from J, the junction contained 12 bases not matched to a gene. In DNA form, the CDR3 reads TGCAGTGCTCCGCGTCGACTAGCAGGAGCAGATACGCAGTATTTT. This sequence encodes CSAPRRLAGADTQYF.

This clonotype was seen ten or more times. The genes are TRBV4-1 and TRBJ2-7; D call uncertain. The CDR3 runs to 14 residues. CDR1 is MGHRA, CDR2 YSYEKL, per germline. V lost 1 base to trimming and J lost 3 bases, with 10 bases between them. The CDR3 nucleotides are TGCGCCAGCAGCCAAGTGGGAAGGCTCTACGAGCAGTACTTC. Protein: CASSQVGRLYEQYF.

This clonotype has only a few counts. This chain connects TRBV19 to TRBJ1-5; D gene ambiguous. V was shortened by 6 bases and J by 3 bases, with 15 bases between the two germline ends. Germline CDR1 is LNHDA and CDR2 is SQIVND (reference sequence). This CDR3 region has 15 residues. CDR3 loop: CASRGIAGFNQPQHF. The DNA for the CDR3 is TGTGCCAGTAGGGGGATAGCGGGGTTCAATCAGCCCCAGCATTTT.

This clonotype came up many times. The V and J genes are TRBV3-1 and TRBJ2-1; perhaps D is TRBD1 or TRBD2 (5 bases each). Trimming shortened V by 3 bases and J by 0 bases, and 9 bases separated the two germline ends. CDR3 size: 15 residues. The germline V gene encodes CDR1 LGHDT and CDR2 YNNKEL (reference sequence). This chain's CDR3 is CASSHRGASYNEQFF. CDR3 bases: TGTGCCAGCAGCCACAGAGGGGCCTCCTACAATGAGCAGTTCTTC.

This clonotype was observed many times. The chain couples TRBV20-1 to TRBJ1-4; no definite D call. V was pared by 1 base and J by 8 bases, with 20 bases between. CDR3 length: 16 residues. CDR1 is DFQATT and CDR2 is SNEGSKA in the germline V gene (reference sequence). The DNA of the CDR3 is TGCAGTGCTAGAGCCTTTAACGGGCACATCGAAGAAAAACTGTTTTTT. Residues: CSARAFNGHIEEKLFF.

The table lists this clonotype with many counts. The J gene is TRBJ2-5, the V gene TRBV20-1; TRBD1 aligns across 7 bases. The CDR3 extends over 12 amino acids. The germline CDR1 and CDR2 sequences are DFQATT and SNEGSKA (reference sequence). With 4 bases clipped from V and 4 bases from J, the junction kept 3 bases outside the gene matches. The CDR3 sequence: CSATRGRETQYF. The CDR3 DNA is TGCAGTGCTACCAGGGGGAGAGAGACCCAGTACTTC.

This clonotype was detected ten times or more. The chain employs TRBV7-2 and TRBJ2-1, with TRBD2 matching 13 bases. Per the germline V gene, CDR1 is SGHTA and CDR2 is FQGNSA. This CDR3 has 15 residues. The trim removed 4 bases at V and 4 bases at J, leaving 1 base unmatched. The CDR3 DNA follows: TGTGCCAGCAGCTGGGGACTAGCGGGGTACAATGAGCAGTTCTTC. This codes for CASSWGLAGYNEQFF.